The present TCR beta chain was sequenced within a study of Graves' ophthalmopathy and Graves' hyperthyroidism. The authors used Ficoll-Paque density gradient centrifugation to separate PBMCs. The input was approximately 10 ml of fresh peripheral blood. RNA transcripts yielded amplified TCR beta CDR3 regions. A first-round RT-PCR used HTBI primers, followed by a second-round multiplex PCR. TCRdb fed the multiplex PCR reads into MiXCR, producing one record per CDR3 protein. The data hold under 350,000 distinct CDR3 sequences, with 17% observed a single time. The CDR3 spans 13 residues. CDR1 is SGHRS and CDR2 is YFSETQ in the germline V gene. Many counts were recorded for this clonotype. Sequence at one end of the junction differs from germline and may be a read error.

Material: peripheral blood. This chain links TRBV5-1 with TRBJ1-1; no firm D call. The TCR originated in an adult man with Graves' ophthalmopathy. In DNA, the CDR3 is TGTGCCAGCAGCACCGGTATGAACACTGAAGCTTTCTTT. Its protein is CASSTGMNTEAFF.